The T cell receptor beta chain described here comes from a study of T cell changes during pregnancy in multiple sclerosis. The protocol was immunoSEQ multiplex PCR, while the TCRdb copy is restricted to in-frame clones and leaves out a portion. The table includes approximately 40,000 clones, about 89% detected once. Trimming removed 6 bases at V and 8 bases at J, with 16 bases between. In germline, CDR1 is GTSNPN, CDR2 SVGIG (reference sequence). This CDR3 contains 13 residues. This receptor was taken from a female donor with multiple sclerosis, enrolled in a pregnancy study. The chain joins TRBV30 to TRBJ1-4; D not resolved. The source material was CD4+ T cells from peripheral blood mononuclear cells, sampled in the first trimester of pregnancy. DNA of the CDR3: TGTGCCTGTTCGGCCCGGGTGAGGGAAAAACTGTTTTTT. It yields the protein CACSARVREKLFF.